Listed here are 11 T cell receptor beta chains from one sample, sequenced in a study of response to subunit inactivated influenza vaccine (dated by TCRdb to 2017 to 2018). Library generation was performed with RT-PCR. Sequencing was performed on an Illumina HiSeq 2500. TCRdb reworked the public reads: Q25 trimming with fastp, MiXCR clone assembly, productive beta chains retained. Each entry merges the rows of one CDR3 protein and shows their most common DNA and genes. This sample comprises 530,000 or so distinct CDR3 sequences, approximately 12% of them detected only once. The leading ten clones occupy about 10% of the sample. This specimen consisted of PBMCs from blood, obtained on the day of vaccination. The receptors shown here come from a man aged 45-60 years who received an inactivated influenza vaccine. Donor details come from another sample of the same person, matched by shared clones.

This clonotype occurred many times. This CDR3 reads CASSPRTNTGELFF. The CDR3, as DNA: TGTGCCAGCAGTCCCCGGACGAACACCGGGGAGCTGTTTTTT. The chain joins TRBV7-2 to TRBJ2-2; D uncertain. CDR1 is SGHTA and CDR2 is FQGNSA in the germline V gene. This CDR3 has 14 amino acids. Trimming removed 6 bases from V and 0 bases from J, with 8 bases in between.

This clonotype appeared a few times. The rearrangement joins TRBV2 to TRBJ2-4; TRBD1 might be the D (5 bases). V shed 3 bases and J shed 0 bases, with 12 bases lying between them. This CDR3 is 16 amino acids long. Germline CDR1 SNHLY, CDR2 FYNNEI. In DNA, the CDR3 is TGTGCCAGCAGTGAGGGGTCAGGGCGAGCCAAAAACATTCAGTACTTC. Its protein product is CASSEGSGRAKNIQYF.

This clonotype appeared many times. The CDR3 here is CATSRGAGTYYEQYF. CDR3 sequence (DNA): TGTGCCACCAGCAGAGGAGCCGGGACTTACTACGAGCAGTACTTC. V gene TRBV15 combines with J gene TRBJ2-7; perhaps TRBD2 as D (6 bases). The V end was cut by 1 base, the J end by 3 bases, with 13 bases between. Germline V lookup: CDR1 LNHNV, CDR2 YYDKDF (reference sequence). The CDR3 consists of 15 residues. Drawing the rest from reference TRBV15 and TRBJ2-7, the complete variable domain is DAMVIQNPRYQVTQFGKPVTLSCSQTLNHNVMYWYQQKSSQAPKLLFHYYDKDFNNEADTPDNFQSRRPNTSFCFLDIRSPGLGDTAMYLCATSRGAGTYYEQYFGPGTRLTVT.

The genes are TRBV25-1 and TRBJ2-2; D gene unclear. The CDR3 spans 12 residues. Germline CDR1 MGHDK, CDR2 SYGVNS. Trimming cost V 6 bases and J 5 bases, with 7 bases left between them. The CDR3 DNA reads TGTGCCAGCAGCGCCGGGACCGGGGAGCTGTTTTTT. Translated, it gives CASSAGTGELFF.

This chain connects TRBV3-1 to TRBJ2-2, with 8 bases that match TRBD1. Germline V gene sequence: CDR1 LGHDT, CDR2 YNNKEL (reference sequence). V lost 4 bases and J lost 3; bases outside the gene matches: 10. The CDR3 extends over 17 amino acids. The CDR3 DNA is TGTGCCAGCAGCCGAGCCGGACAGGGTCCTCACACCGGGGAGCTGTTTTTT. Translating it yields CASSRAGQGPHTGELFF.

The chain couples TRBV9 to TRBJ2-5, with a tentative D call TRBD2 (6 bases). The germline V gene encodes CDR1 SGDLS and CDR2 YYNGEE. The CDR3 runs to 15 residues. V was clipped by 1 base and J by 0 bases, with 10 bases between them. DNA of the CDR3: TGTGCCAGCAGCGTAACCGCGGGGTACCAAGAGACCCAGTACTTC. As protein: CASSVTAGYQETQYF.

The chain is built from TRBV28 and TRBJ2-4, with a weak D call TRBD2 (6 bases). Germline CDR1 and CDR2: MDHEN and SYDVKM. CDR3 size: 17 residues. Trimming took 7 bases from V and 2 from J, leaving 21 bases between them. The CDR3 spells CASTEIGGVLSKNIQYF. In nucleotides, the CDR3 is TGTGCCAGCACCGAAATAGGAGGGGTCTTGTCCAAAAACATTCAGTACTTC.

CDR3 sequence reads: CASSLATATENTEAFF. The CDR3 DNA follows: TGTGCCAGCAGCTTAGCCACCGCTACTGAGAACACTGAAGCTTTCTTT. The V gene is TRBV7-9, the J gene TRBJ1-1, with D unclear. Germline CDR1 SEHNR, CDR2 FQNEAQ (reference sequence). This CDR3 is 16 amino acids long. V shed 0 bases and J shed 1 base, with 12 bases lying between them.

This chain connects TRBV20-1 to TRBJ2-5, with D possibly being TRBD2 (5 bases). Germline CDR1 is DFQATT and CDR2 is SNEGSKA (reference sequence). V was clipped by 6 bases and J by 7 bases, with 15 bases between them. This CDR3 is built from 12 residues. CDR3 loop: CSARRTAGTQYF. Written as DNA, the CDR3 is TGCAGTGCCAGAAGGACGGCGGGGACCCAGTACTTC.

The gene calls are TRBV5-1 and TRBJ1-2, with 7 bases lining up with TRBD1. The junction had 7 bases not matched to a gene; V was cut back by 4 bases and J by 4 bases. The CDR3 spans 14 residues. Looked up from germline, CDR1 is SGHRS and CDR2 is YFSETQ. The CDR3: CASSLVGQLYGYTF. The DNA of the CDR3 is TGCGCCAGCAGCCTGGTGGGACAGCTCTATGGCTACACCTTC.

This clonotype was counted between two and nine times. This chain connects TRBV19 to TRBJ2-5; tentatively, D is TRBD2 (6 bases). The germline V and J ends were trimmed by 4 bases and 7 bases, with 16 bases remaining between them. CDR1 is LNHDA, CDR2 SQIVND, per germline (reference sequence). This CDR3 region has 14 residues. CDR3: CASSTRREVGTQYF. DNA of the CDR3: TGTGCCAGTAGTACAAGGAGGGAAGTGGGGACCCAGTACTTC.